A selection of T cell receptor beta chains follows, all from one sample in a study of radiotherapy plus CTLA-4 blockade in lung cancer. Using immunoSEQ multiplex PCR, the repertoire was profiled, and TCRdb retains in-frame clones only, with some absent. Of 50,000 or so clones listed, around nine tenths are singletons. Sequencing used peripheral blood, obtained from a patient treated with radiotherapy plus ipilimumab. These receptor sequences come from a human donor with non-small cell lung cancer whose response to radiotherapy plus ipilimumab could not be evaluated. The CDR3 runs from the conserved cysteine through the conserved F or W. The order of the fields is D gene, J gene, clone size, CDR3 length, V gene, CDR3 DNA, CDR3 protein. D genes are given only for firm matches. A row's size may be missing; if present it is once, few, many or a size class.

D: .
J: TRBJ2-5
size: .
length: 16
V: TRBV18
DNA: TGTGCCAGCTCACCAGGGTGGGGGGTAGGGCTGGAGACCCAGTACTTC
CDR3: CASSPGWGVGLETQYF

D: TRBD1
J: TRBJ1-2
size: .
length: 15
V: TRBV28
DNA: TGTGCCAGCAGTCCGCCGGGACAGGGGGCGAAAGGCTACACCTTC
CDR3: CASSPPGQGAKGYTF

D: .
J: TRBJ1-3
size: .
length: 17
V: TRBV2
DNA: TGTGCCAGCAGCCCGGGACTGCTGCTCAGCTCTGGAAACACCATATATTTT
CDR3: CASSPGLLLSSGNTIYF

D: .
J: TRBJ2-7
size: .
length: 15
V: TRBV5-1
DNA: TGCGCCAGCAGCTTGGGTGCTAGCCAGACCTACGAGCAGTACTTC
CDR3: CASSLGASQTYEQYF

D: .
J: TRBJ2-1
size: .
length: 14
V: TRBV19
DNA: TGTGCCAGTACGGCCCTAACGGGGGTCAATGAGCAGTTCTTC
CDR3: CASTALTGVNEQFF

D: .
J: TRBJ2-1
size: .
length: 11
V: TRBV11-2
DNA: TGTGCCAGCAGCTCCCTGGCCAGTCAGTTCTTC
CDR3: CASSSLASQFF

D: .
J: TRBJ1-2
size: .
length: 12
V: TRBV19
DNA: TGTGCCAGTAGCGGAGATACCTATGGCTACACCTTC
CDR3: CASSGDTYGYTF

D: TRBD2
J: TRBJ2-1
size: few
length: 16
V: TRBV28
DNA: TGTGCCAGCAGTTTTGGTTGGACTAGCGGATACAATGAGCAGTTCTTC
CDR3: CASSFGWTSGYNEQFF

D: .
J: TRBJ2-3
size: .
length: 13
V: TRBV9
DNA: TGTGCCAGCAGCGTATCGGTATCAGATACGCAGTATTTT
CDR3: CASSVSVSDTQYF

D: TRBD1
J: TRBJ1-2
size: .
length: 16
V: TRBV27
DNA: TGTGCCAGCAGCCCCCAGGGGGAACGCGTTCATTATGGCTACACCTTC
CDR3: CASSPQGERVHYGYTF

D: .
J: TRBJ2-7
size: .
length: 14
V: TRBV7-2
DNA: TGTGCCAGCAGCTTAGGTCTAGAACCCTACGAGCAGTACTTC
CDR3: CASSLGLEPYEQYF

D: .
J: TRBJ1-5
size: .
length: 14
V: TRBV5-6
DNA: TGTGCCAGCAGCTTGCGAGACTGGGGAGGGCCCCAGCATTTT
CDR3: CASSLRDWGGPQHF

D: TRBD2
J: TRBJ2-5
size: .
length: 16
V: TRBV19
DNA: TGTGCCAGTAGTATAGATCTGAGCACTAGCGGGGGAGAGCAGTACTTC
CDR3: CASSIDLSTSGGEQYF

D: .
J: TRBJ1-1
size: .
length: 13
V: TRBV5-4
DNA: TGTGCCAGCAGCTTGGTACAGGGTGCCGAAGCTTTCTTT
CDR3: CASSLVQGAEAFF

D: TRBD2
J: TRBJ2-3
size: .
length: 15
V: TRBV9
DNA: TGTGCCAGCTCGGGGGGGGCCAGACGCACAGATACGCAGTATTTT
CDR3: CASSGGARRTDTQYF

D: TRBD1
J: TRBJ1-2
size: .
length: 14
V: TRBV2
DNA: TGTGCCAGCAGTACGGACAGGTCTAACTATGGCTACACCTTC
CDR3: CASSTDRSNYGYTF

D: .
J: TRBJ2-5
size: .
length: 11
V: TRBV29-1
DNA: TGCAGCGTTGGCAGGGAAGAGACCCAGTACTTC
CDR3: CSVGREETQYF

D: TRBD1
J: TRBJ2-3
size: .
length: 16
V: TRBV18
DNA: TGTGCCAGCTCTGGTCTGCGGACAGGGAGCACAGATACGCAGTATTTT
CDR3: CASSGLRTGSTDTQYF

D: TRBD1
J: TRBJ1-1
size: .
length: 16
V: TRBV11-2
DNA: TGTGCCAGCAGGGGCAGGGGGCATCAAAGCAGCACTGAAGCTTTCTTT
CDR3: CASRGRGHQSSTEAFF

D: TRBD1
J: TRBJ2-2
size: .
length: 16
V: TRBV5-4
DNA: TGTGCCAGCAGCAGTGGACAGGGGGCGATGACCGGGGAGCTGTTTTTT
CDR3: CASSSGQGAMTGELFF

D: TRBD2
J: TRBJ2-5
size: .
length: 16
V: TRBV5-1
DNA: TGCGCCAGCAGCGTATTAGCGGGGGGCCTCGGAGAGACCCAGTACTTC
CDR3: CASSVLAGGLGETQYF

D: TRBD1
J: TRBJ2-2
size: .
length: 12
V: TRBV29-1
DNA: TGCAGCGTGGACAGGGGGGCCGGGGAGCTGTTTTTT
CDR3: CSVDRGAGELFF

D: .
J: TRBJ2-3
size: .
length: 12
V: TRBV6-6
DNA: TGTGCCAGCAGATCCCCTTCTGATACGCAGTATTTT
CDR3: CASRSPSDTQYF

D: .
J: TRBJ1-2
size: .
length: 12
V: TRBV28
DNA: TGTGCCAGCATGGGGGGGCTGTATGGCTACACCTTC
CDR3: CASMGGLYGYTF

D: .
J: TRBJ1-2
size: few
length: 12
V: TRBV5-1
DNA: TGCGCCAGCAGCTTGGGGGAGAGCGTAGGGACCTTC
CDR3: CASSLGESVGTF

D: TRBD1
J: TRBJ1-1
size: .
length: 14
V: TRBV14
DNA: TGTGCCAGCAGCCAATACGACAGGGGCACTGAAGCTTTCTTT
CDR3: CASSQYDRGTEAFF

D: .
J: TRBJ1-2
size: .
length: 16
V: TRBV7-9
DNA: TGTGCCAGCAGCTTTCCCCTCGGATGGGCACCCTATGGCTACACCTTC
CDR3: CASSFPLGWAPYGYTF

D: .
J: TRBJ1-3
size: .
length: 15
V: TRBV5-7
DNA: TGTGCCAGCAGCTCTACAGGGAGCCCGGAGGACACCATATATTTT
CDR3: CASSSTGSPEDTIYF

D: TRBD1
J: TRBJ2-3
size: .
length: 13
V: TRBV27
DNA: TGTGCCAGTAGGACAGGCAGCACAGATACGCAGTATTTT
CDR3: CASRTGSTDTQYF

D: .
J: TRBJ1-6
size: .
length: 15
V: TRBV29-1
DNA: TGCAGCGTTATGTCAGGGGAGGGGCAGAATTCACCCCTCCACTTT
CDR3: CSVMSGEGQNSPLHF

D: TRBD1
J: TRBJ1-4
size: .
length: 17
V: TRBV9
DNA: TGTGCCAGCAGCGTAGCGGACAGGGACTCCTTAAATGAAAAACTGTTTTTT
CDR3: CASSVADRDSLNEKLFF

D: .
J: TRBJ1-2
size: .
length: 14
V: TRBV5-1
DNA: TGCGCCAGCAGCTTGGAGAACCTAAACTATGGCTACACCTTC
CDR3: CASSLENLNYGYTF

D: TRBD2
J: TRBJ2-1
size: .
length: 18
V: TRBV5-4
DNA: TGTGCCAGCAGCTTGGCCGTTGCTAGCGGGGGGGCCTGGGGAGAGCAGTTCTTC
CDR3: CASSLAVASGGAWGEQFF

D: TRBD2
J: TRBJ2-5
size: .
length: 14
V: TRBV2
DNA: TGTGCCAGCACGGGACTAGCGGGTATAGAGACCCAGTACTTC
CDR3: CASTGLAGIETQYF

D: .
J: TRBJ2-2
size: .
length: 15
V: TRBV5-1
DNA: TGCGCCAGCAGCTTGAGTGTCCCCTCGGGCGGGGAGCTGTTTTTT
CDR3: CASSLSVPSGGELFF

D: TRBD2
J: TRBJ2-3
size: .
length: 16
V: TRBV7-2
DNA: TGTGCCAGCAGCCTTGGTTCTAGCGGGGGCACAGATACGCAGTATTTT
CDR3: CASSLGSSGGTDTQYF

D: TRBD1
J: TRBJ2-7
size: once
length: 15
V: TRBV4-1
DNA: TGCGCCAGCAGCCAAGCTTCACAGGGGAACTACGAGCAGTACTTC
CDR3: CASSQASQGNYEQYF

D: .
J: TRBJ1-1
size: .
length: 14
V: TRBV5-4
DNA: TGTGCCAGCAGCTTACGGGGGTTCGACACTGAAGCTTTCTTT
CDR3: CASSLRGFDTEAFF

D: .
J: TRBJ2-7
size: few
length: 14
V: TRBV25-1
DNA: TGTGCCAGCAGTGAATGGAAGGGGGCGGGGGAGCAGTACTTC
CDR3: CASSEWKGAGEQYF

D: TRBD1
J: TRBJ2-7
size: few
length: 16
V: TRBV4-1
DNA: TGCGCCAGCAGCCAAGTCTGGGACAGCGCCGGCTACGAGCAGTACTTC
CDR3: CASSQVWDSAGYEQYF

D: TRBD2
J: TRBJ2-5
size: .
length: 13
V: TRBV6-1
DNA: TGTGCCAGCAGGCCAGCGGGGCAAGAGACCCAGTACTTC
CDR3: CASRPAGQETQYF

D: .
J: TRBJ2-7
size: .
length: 14
V: TRBV19
DNA: TGTGCCAGTAGTGAACAGAGTTCTTACTACGAGCAGTACTTC
CDR3: CASSEQSSYYEQYF

D: TRBD1
J: TRBJ2-3
size: .
length: 14
V: TRBV27
DNA: TGTGCCAGCAGACAGGGGTATAGCACAGATACGCAGTATTTT
CDR3: CASRQGYSTDTQYF

D: .
J: TRBJ2-5
size: .
length: 11
V: TRBV7-9
DNA: TGTGCCAGCAGCTTCGGAGAGACCCAGTACTTC
CDR3: CASSFGETQYF

D: TRBD2
J: TRBJ2-1
size: once
length: 17
V: TRBV27
DNA: TGTGCCAGCAGTTTATATACTAGCGGGGTGTCCTACAATGAGCAGTTCTTC
CDR3: CASSLYTSGVSYNEQFF

D: .
J: TRBJ2-1
size: .
length: 13
V: TRBV7-2
DNA: TGTGCCAGCAGCTCCTTTGGCGGGGATGAGCAGTTCTTC
CDR3: CASSSFGGDEQFF

D: TRBD1
J: TRBJ1-2
size: .
length: 16
V: TRBV25-1
DNA: TGTGCCAGCAGTGAATTGGGGACAGGGGAAGGCTATGGCTACACCTTC
CDR3: CASSELGTGEGYGYTF

D: TRBD1
J: TRBJ1-5
size: .
length: 17
V: TRBV7-4
DNA: TGTGCCAGCAGCAGCCGAACGTGGGCAGGGGGCTGTCAGCCCCAGCATTTT
CDR3: CASSSRTWAGGCQPQHF

D: .
J: TRBJ1-1
size: .
length: 15
V: TRBV5-1
DNA: TGCGCCAGCAGCTTGGCCGGGAGGTCGAACACTGAAGCTTTCTTT
CDR3: CASSLAGRSNTEAFF

D: .
J: TRBJ1-1
size: .
length: 13
V: TRBV7-9
DNA: TGTGCCAGCAGCTTAGGGGGAGGGGGTGAAGCTTTCTTT
CDR3: CASSLGGGGEAFF

D: .
J: TRBJ2-1
size: .
length: 13
V: TRBV4-1
DNA: TGCGCCAGCAGCCAAGTGGGCGGGTCCGAGCAGTTCTTC
CDR3: CASSQVGGSEQFF

D: .
J: TRBJ2-3
size: .
length: 17
V: TRBV28
DNA: TGTGCCAGTCCACAGGGGACGGGGGGGTTGAGCACAGATACGCAGTATTTT
CDR3: CASPQGTGGLSTDTQYF

D: .
J: TRBJ1-5
size: .
length: 15
V: TRBV27
DNA: TGTGCCAGCAGTTTGATCGGCGGGGGCAATCAGCCCCAGCATTTT
CDR3: CASSLIGGGNQPQHF

D: TRBD1
J: TRBJ2-7
size: .
length: 16
V: TRBV9
DNA: TGTGCCAGCAGCGTAGCTGAGGGGGCCCTCTCCTACGAGCAGTACTTC
CDR3: CASSVAEGALSYEQYF

D: TRBD1
J: TRBJ2-7
size: .
length: 14
V: TRBV6-6
DNA: TGTGCCAGCATGACGGACAGGGGGATGCTCGAGCAGTACTTC
CDR3: CASMTDRGMLEQYF

D: .
J: TRBJ1-1
size: .
length: 13
V: TRBV2
DNA: TGTGCCAGCAGTGGGGAGGTTGACACTGAAGCTTTCTTT
CDR3: CASSGEVDTEAFF

D: TRBD1
J: TRBJ2-7
size: .
length: 13
V: TRBV19
DNA: TGTGCCACCGCCGGGACAGCCTCCTACGAGCAGTACTTC
CDR3: CATAGTASYEQYF

D: .
J: TRBJ1-5
size: .
length: 15
V: TRBV7-2
DNA: TGTGCCAGCAGTCTAGTGGCAGGGCAGCGTCAGCCCCAGCATTTT
CDR3: CASSLVAGQRQPQHF

D: TRBD1
J: TRBJ2-6
size: .
length: 17
V: TRBV27
DNA: TGTGCCAGCAGTTTATCGGGACAGTCCTCTGGGGCCAACGTCCTGACTTTC
CDR3: CASSLSGQSSGANVLTF

D: .
J: TRBJ1-5
size: once
length: 15
V: TRBV4-3
DNA: TGCGCCAGCAGCCAAGCGTCTCCGGGCAATCAGCCCCAGCATTTT
CDR3: CASSQASPGNQPQHF